These 28 T cell receptor beta chains came from one sample sequenced in a study of breast tumors, draining lymph nodes, adjacent tissues. Breast cancer patients provided tissue from their axillary draining lymph nodes. In TCRdb, the multiplex PCR reads were re-called with MiXCR into one record per CDR3 protein. The top ten hold approximately 3.6% of the sample, which has some 230,000 distinct CDR3 sequences, nearly 35% seen once. The sample was axillary lymph node tissue. Receptor source: a female donor with breast cancer. Some clones in this sample may be carry-over from other donors' samples.

At least ten counts were recorded for this clonotype. The V call is TRBV18, the J call TRBJ1-2; D call uncertain. CDR3 length: 14 residues. Trimming left V 1 base short and J 5 bases short, with 11 bases between. Germline CDR1 reads KGHSH; CDR2 reads LQKENI. This chain's CDR3 is CASSPLPAGYGYTF. In DNA form, the CDR3 reads TGTGCCAGCTCACCACTGCCAGCCGGGTATGGCTACACCTTC.

This clonotype was picked up many times. This chain uses TRBV5-1 with TRBJ2-1, with D possibly matching TRBD1 (5 bases). V lost 4 bases, J lost 1 base, and 15 bases lay in between. CDR1 is SGHRS and CDR2 is YFSETQ in the germline V gene. The CDR3 contains 16 residues. CDR3 sequence: CASSGASGSSYNEQFF. The CDR3 nucleotides read TGCGCCAGCAGCGGCGCCTCAGGGTCGTCCTACAATGAGCAGTTCTTC.

The chain combines TRBV12-5 with TRBJ2-7; D ambiguous. Trimming removed 3 bases at V and 2 bases at J, with 14 bases between. Germline loops: CDR1 LGHNT, CDR2 FRNRAP. The CDR3 sequence is 15 residues long. The CDR3 DNA reads as TGTGCTAGTGGTTTCGACGTCTCACCTGCCTACGAGCAGTACTTC. It specifies CASGFDVSPAYEQYF.

This clonotype was observed at least ten times. The chain combines TRBV7-9 with TRBJ1-5; 7 positions match TRBD1. Germline CDR1 SEHNR, CDR2 FQNEAQ (reference sequence). Germline trimming cut 5 bases from V and 3 bases from J; bases unmatched to any gene: 4. CDR3 size: 14 residues. The CDR3 protein is CASSADRDNQPQHF. Here the CDR3 DNA reads TGTGCCAGCAGCGCAGACAGGGACAATCAGCCCCAGCATTTT.

This clonotype was picked up many times. This chain links TRBV5-1 with TRBJ1-2, with 7 bases matching TRBD1. The germline V gene encodes CDR1 SGHRS and CDR2 YFSETQ. V gave up 3 bases and J gave up 6 bases; unmatched junction bases: 2. This CDR3 comprises 12 residues. CDR3 bases: TGCGCCAGCAGCTCCGGACAGGATGGCTACACCTTC. Translation gives CASSSGQDGYTF.

The sample holds many counts of this clonotype. V and J are TRBV10-3 and TRBJ1-2, with D perhaps matching TRBD1 (5 bases). The CDR3 totals 14 residues. V lost 2 bases, J lost 2 bases, and 9 bases lay in between. Germline V gives CDR1 ENHRY, CDR2 SYGVKD. For the CDR3, the DNA is TGTGCCATCAGTGAGCGGGGCCCCAACTATGGCTACACCTTC. Its translation is CAISERGPNYGYTF.

The chain couples TRBV20-1 to TRBJ1-2; D perhaps matches TRBD1 (6 bases). Looked up from germline, CDR1 is DFQATT and CDR2 is SNEGSKA (reference sequence). CDR3 length equals 14 residues. V gave up 2 bases and J gave up 2 bases, with 12 bases separating them. In nucleotides, the CDR3 is TGCAGTGCTAGATGGGGCGGGGGCAACTATGGCTACACCTTC. This encodes CSARWGGGNYGYTF.

This clonotype was counted many times. The chain recombines TRBV9 with TRBJ2-1; 10 bases agree with TRBD1. Trimming cost V 0 bases and J 8 bases; bases outside gene matches: 8. Germline CDR1 reads SGDLS; CDR2 reads YYNGEE. The length of the CDR3 is 16 residues. CDR3 DNA: TGTGCCAGCAGCGTAGAACCCGGGACAGGGGTGCATGAGCAGTTCTTC. This sequence encodes CASSVEPGTGVHEQFF.

In this sample, this clonotype turned up many times. The chain recombines TRBV9 with TRBJ2-7; D gene unclear. With 5 bases removed from V and 2 bases from J, the gap between germline ends came to 8 bases. The CDR3 totals 12 residues. Germline CDR1 reads SGDLS; CDR2 reads YYNGEE. In DNA, the CDR3 is TGTGCCAGCAGTGTGGGCACCTACGAGCAGTACTTC. Translated: CASSVGTYEQYF.

This clonotype was observed a handful of times. This sequence joins TRBV18 and TRBJ1-3; a possible D gene is TRBD1 (6 bases). The germline gives CDR1 KGHSH, CDR2 LQKENI. Deletions cut 2 bases from V and 0 bases from J, with 17 bases between. This CDR3 region has 18 residues. CDR3 sequence: CASSPLRTAPTSGNTIYF. In nucleotides, the CDR3 is TGTGCCAGCTCACCATTAAGGACAGCGCCAACCTCTGGAAACACCATATATTTT.

In its sample, this clonotype was seen many times. The V gene is TRBV6-5, the J gene TRBJ1-6, with 9 nucleotides matching TRBD1. From germline, CDR1 is MNHEY and CDR2 SVGAGI. The CDR3 spans 16 residues. With V trimmed by 2 bases and J by 6 bases, 5 bases remained unmatched. CDR3 sequence reads: CASSYNLGQGNSPLHF. The CDR3 DNA sequence: TGTGCCAGCAGTTACAATTTGGGACAGGGTAATTCACCCCTCCACTTT.

The gene calls are TRBV11-1 and TRBJ2-7; D is perhaps TRBD2 (6 bases). The CDR3 sequence is 14 residues long. V lost 5 bases to trimming and J lost 6 bases, with 17 bases between them. CDR1 SGHAT and CDR2 FQDESV come from the germline V gene (reference sequence). The CDR3 bases are TGTGCCAGCAGCCCCCAACTAGCTGATGGCGAGCAGTACTTC. Translating it yields CASSPQLADGEQYF.

The rearrangement joins TRBV12-3 or TRBV12-4 to TRBJ2-4, with 12 bases that match TRBD1. CDR3 length: 18 amino acids. The junction had 11 bases not matched to a gene; V was cut back by 6 bases and J by 2 bases. CDR3 bases: TGTGCCAGCAGCCGACGGGACAGGGGGCGAGCGTCCAAAAACATTCAGTACTTC. It is translated as CASSRRDRGRASKNIQYF.

This clonotype was counted a few times. This rearrangement joins TRBV12-3 or TRBV12-4 to TRBJ2-2, with no clear D. The CDR3 length is 14 residues. The V end lost 3 bases, the J end lost 4 bases, and 9 bases lay between the germline ends. The CDR3 reads CASSFGLLTGELFF. As DNA, the CDR3 is TGTGCCAGCAGTTTCGGGCTCCTCACCGGGGAGCTGTTTTTT.

The gene calls are TRBV6-5 and TRBJ1-2, with unresolved D. CDR1 and CDR2 (germline): MNHEY, SVGAGI. The CDR3 totals 14 residues. V was trimmed by 0 bases and J by 7 bases, leaving 12 bases between them. The DNA of the CDR3 is TGTGCCAGCAGTTACTCGATCGGGGTTGTTGGCTACACCTTC. As protein: CASSYSIGVVGYTF.

CDR3 residues: CASRIVNSGGANEQFF. DNA of the CDR3: TGTGCCAGCAGAATAGTCAATAGCGGGGGGGCGAATGAGCAGTTCTTC. V and J are TRBV11-1 and TRBJ2-1, with 11 bases aligning to TRBD2. Trimming took 6 bases from V and 7 from J; bases not matched to a gene: 11. The germline gives CDR1 SGHAT, CDR2 FQDESV (reference sequence). The CDR3 consists of 16 residues.

The rearrangement uses TRBV5-1 and TRBJ2-3; 10 bases fit TRBD1. CDR3 length: 17 amino acids. Germline V gives CDR1 SGHRS, CDR2 YFSETQ. The trim removed 1 base at V and 0 bases at J, leaving 5 bases unmatched. The CDR3, as DNA: TGCGCCAGCAGCTTGTTTGGGACAGGGGCCAGCACAGATACGCAGTATTTT. It is translated as CASSLFGTGASTDTQYF.

The CDR3 nucleotides read TGTGCCAGCAGTTACGGACAGGGGTTCAACTATGGCTACACCTTC. The encoded protein is CASSYGQGFNYGYTF. This chain connects TRBV6-5 to TRBJ1-2, with TRBD1 matching over 9 bases. Losses at the gene ends were 2 bases for V and 2 bases for J; bases not matched to a gene: 3. In germline, CDR1 is MNHEY, CDR2 SVGAGI. The CDR3 has 15 residues.

V usage is TRBV6-6 and J usage is TRBJ1-2; 10 positions agree with TRBD1. There are 14 residues in the CDR3. Trimming cost V 5 bases and J 7 bases; bases outside gene matches: 7. Germline values: CDR1 MNHNY, CDR2 SVGAGI (reference sequence). The CDR3 region has the DNA TGTGCCAGCAGTCACCTAGGACAGGGGGTTGGCTACACCTTC. Its protein product is CASSHLGQGVGYTF.

With respect to this clonotype: One end of the junction is discordant with germline, which a read error may explain. The rearrangement links TRBV2 to TRBJ2-2; possibly TRBD1 or TRBD2 for D (5 bases each). Looked up from germline, CDR1 is SNHLY and CDR2 is FYNNEI. The CDR3 consists of 13 residues. CDR3 region: CASSRTDTGELSW. For the CDR3, the DNA is TGTGCCAGCAGTCGAACGGACACCGGGGAGCTGTCTTGG.

In its sample, this clonotype was seen many times. The CDR3 loop is CASSQAGGLRADTQYF. CDR3 coding DNA: TGTGCCAGCAGCCAAGCAGGGGGACTAAGGGCAGATACGCAGTATTTT. The genes are TRBV14 and TRBJ2-3; the D call may be TRBD1 or TRBD2 (7 bases each). The CDR3 loop spans 16 amino acids. Trimming left V 1 base short and J 4 bases short, with 15 bases between. Germline CDR1 reads SGHDN; CDR2 reads FVKESK.

The sample holds many counts of this clonotype. The chain uses TRBV2 and TRBJ1-2; 8 bases fit TRBD1. Unmatched junction bases numbered 2, after V lost 6 bases and J lost 5 bases. The CDR3 has 12 residues. CDR1 and CDR2 from the germline V gene are SNHLY and FYNNEI. This chain's CDR3 is CASRDRVYGYTF. The DNA of the CDR3 is TGTGCCAGCAGGGACAGGGTTTATGGCTACACCTTC.

This clonotype was counted many times. The V and J genes are TRBV7-2 and TRBJ1-2; tentatively, D is TRBD1 (5 bases). Trimming shortened V by 5 bases and J by 5 bases, and 18 bases separated the two germline ends. This CDR3 is built from 15 residues. Germline V lookup: CDR1 SGHTA, CDR2 FQGNSA. As DNA, the CDR3 is TGTGCCAGCAGCACGAGACAGAGGGCTCTTTATGGCTACACCTTC. Residues: CASSTRQRALYGYTF.

This clonotype was detected many times. This chain links TRBV24-1 with TRBJ2-3; the D gene could be TRBD1 or TRBD2 (6 bases each). Germline V lookup: CDR1 KGHDR, CDR2 SFDVKD. CDR3 size: 13 residues. V gave up 5 bases and J gave up 14 bases, with 19 bases separating them. This chain's CDR3 is CATSAVGGTERYF. In DNA, the CDR3 is TGTGCCACCAGTGCCGTAGGGGGGACTGAGCGGTATTTT.

A remark on this clonotype: Just one base apart from a much larger clone, this may be a read error. This rearrangement joins TRBV7-9 to TRBJ2-1, with D maybe TRBD2 (6 bases). CDR3 length: 16 residues. Between the trimmed V and J ends, which lost 1 base and 7 bases, there was a span of 17 bases. Germline V CDR1 and CDR2: SEHNR, FQNEAQ (reference sequence). CDR3 protein: CASSLGPTSRVNEQFF. The CDR3 DNA sequence: TGTGCCAGCAGCTTAGGCCCGACTAGTAGGGTTAATGAGCAGTTCTTC.

This clonotype showed up many times. The chain couples TRBV7-8 to TRBJ1-6; D gene ambiguous. Germline V gives CDR1 SGHVS, CDR2 FQNEAQ. Trimming shortened V by 0 bases and J by 0 bases, and 9 bases separated the two germline ends. The CDR3 sequence is 17 residues long. The CDR3 loop is CASSLAVGSSYNSPLHF. The CDR3 DNA reads as TGTGCCAGCAGCTTAGCTGTCGGGAGCTCCTATAATTCACCCCTCCACTTT.

The chain is built from TRBV4-1 and TRBJ1-2, with D perhaps TRBD1 (5 bases). The CDR3 has 15 residues. Germline CDR1 reads MGHRA; CDR2 reads YSYEKL. Trimming cost V 3 bases and J 0 bases, with 11 bases left between them. CDR3 bases: TGCGCCAGCAGCCAGCAGACAGAAGCTAACTATGGCTACACCTTC. Residues: CASSQQTEANYGYTF.

This clonotype occurred once. The rearrangement links TRBV6-6 to TRBJ2-1; TRBD2 matches at 9 bases. Unmatched junction bases numbered 9, after V lost 3 bases and J lost 0 bases. Germline CDR1 reads MNHNY; CDR2 reads SVGAGI (reference sequence). The CDR3 is made up of 18 amino acids. CDR3 coding DNA: TGTGCCAGCAGTTATCCCGACTTTAGCGGGAGCTCCTACAATGAGCAGTTCTTC. The encoded protein is CASSYPDFSGSSYNEQFF.